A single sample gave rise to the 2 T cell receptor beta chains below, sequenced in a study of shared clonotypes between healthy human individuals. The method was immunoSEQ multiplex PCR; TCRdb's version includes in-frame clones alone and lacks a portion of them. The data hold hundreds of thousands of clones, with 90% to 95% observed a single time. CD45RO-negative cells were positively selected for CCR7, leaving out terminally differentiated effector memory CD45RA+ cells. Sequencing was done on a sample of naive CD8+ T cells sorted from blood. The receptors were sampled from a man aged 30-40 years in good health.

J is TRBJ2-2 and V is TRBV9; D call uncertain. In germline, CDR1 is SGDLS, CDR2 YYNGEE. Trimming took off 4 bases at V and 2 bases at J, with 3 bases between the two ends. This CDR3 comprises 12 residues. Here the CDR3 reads CASSTNTGELFF. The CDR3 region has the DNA TGTGCCAGCAGCACTAACACCGGGGAGCTGTTTTTT.

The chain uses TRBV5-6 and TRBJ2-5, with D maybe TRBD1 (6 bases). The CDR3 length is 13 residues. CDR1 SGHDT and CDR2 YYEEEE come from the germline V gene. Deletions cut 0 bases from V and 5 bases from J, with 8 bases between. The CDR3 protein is CASSLEGEETQYF. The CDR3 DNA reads TGTGCCAGCAGCTTGGAGGGGGAGGAGACCCAGTACTTC.